The T cell receptor beta chain under discussion was sequenced for a study of T-cell reconstitution after alpha-beta-depleted transplantation in children. The TCRbeta library was prepared with unique molecular identifiers. TCRdb processed the PCR reads anew with MiXCR; each CDR3 protein has one entry. The data contain just over 200,000 distinct CDR3 sequences, roughly 8.3% of them seen just once; the ten biggest clones take up 35%. General study points: High day-60 TCRbeta diversity in some patients came from surviving recipient T cells and thymic progenitors. It was newly produced T cells that mostly accounted for T-cell counts and diversity one year after transplant. At around two months after transplant, the alpha-beta T cells were reportedly derived from several hundred expanded clones that came from non-depleted graft cells.

This clonotype was counted once. The target antigen is unknown. The sequence was obtained from a male patient between 2 and 15 years old who had a stem cell transplant for acute myeloid leukemia, so the T cells may come from the graft donor. Source: PBMCs, mostly from graft donor cells, taken 360 days after TCRalphabeta/CD19-depleted stem cell transplant.

The CDR3 sequence is CASSLSPQGTNEKLFF. CDR3 coding DNA: TGCGCCAGCAGCTTGTCGCCACAGGGGACTAATGAAAAACTGTTTTTT. The chain uses TRBV5-1 and TRBJ1-4; TRBD1 matches at 7 bases. Germline V gene sequence: CDR1 SGHRS, CDR2 YFSETQ. The ends lost 1 base at V and 2 bases at J; junction bases unmatched: 5. CDR3 size: 16 residues.